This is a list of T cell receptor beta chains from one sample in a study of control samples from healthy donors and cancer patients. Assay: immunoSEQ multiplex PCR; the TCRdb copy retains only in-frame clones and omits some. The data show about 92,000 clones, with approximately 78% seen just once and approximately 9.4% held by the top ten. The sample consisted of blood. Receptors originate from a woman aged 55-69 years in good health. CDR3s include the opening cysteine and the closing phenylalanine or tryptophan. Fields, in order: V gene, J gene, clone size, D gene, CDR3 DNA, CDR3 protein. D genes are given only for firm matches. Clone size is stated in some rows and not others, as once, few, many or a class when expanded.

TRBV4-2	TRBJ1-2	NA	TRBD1	TGTGCCAGCAGCCGGGAGAGGACAGGTGCTAGAGGCTACACCTTC	CASSRERTGARGYTF
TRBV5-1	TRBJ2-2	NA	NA	TGCGCCAGCAGCTTGGCGGCTAGTGGCACCGGGGAGCTGTTTTTT	CASSLAASGTGELFF
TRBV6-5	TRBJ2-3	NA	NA	TGTGCCAGCAGTATACAGGGCACGCAGTATTTT	CASSIQGTQYF
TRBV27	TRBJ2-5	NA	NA	TGTGCCAGCAGTTATACACCGTCCAGGACCCAGTACTTC	CASSYTPSRTQYF
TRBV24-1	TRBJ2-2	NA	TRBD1	TGTGCCACCAGGGGACAGGGGGCTATCGGGGAGCTGTTTTTT	CATRGQGAIGELFF
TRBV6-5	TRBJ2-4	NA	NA	TGTGCCAGCAGTTACTCTGCGGGAAGGGGAAACATTCAGTACTTC	CASSYSAGRGNIQYF
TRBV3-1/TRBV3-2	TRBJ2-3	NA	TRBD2	TGTGCCAGCAGCCCACTAGCGGGAGGCCACGATACGCAGTATTTT	CASSPLAGGHDTQYF
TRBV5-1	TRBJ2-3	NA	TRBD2	TGCGCCAGCAGTAAAAAGATAGCGGGGGGCCCCCCGATCGATACGCAGTATTTT	CASSKKIAGGPPIDTQYF
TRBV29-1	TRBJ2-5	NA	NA	TGCAGCGGCCACCGGGGGCCGGGGGAGACCCAGTACTTC	CSGHRGPGETQYF
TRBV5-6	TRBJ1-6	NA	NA	TGTGCCAGCAGCGTCGGGACACTGGGGTCCTATAATTCACCCCTCCACTTT	CASSVGTLGSYNSPLHF
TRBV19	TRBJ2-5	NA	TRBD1	TGTGCCAGTAGTATCGACAGGGGGCAAGAGACCCAGTACTTC	CASSIDRGQETQYF
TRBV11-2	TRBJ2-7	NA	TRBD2	TGTGCCAGCAGCTTAATGGGCGGGGGGCTGTCCTACGAGCAGTACTTC	CASSLMGGGLSYEQYF
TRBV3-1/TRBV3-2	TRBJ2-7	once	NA	TGTGCCAGCAGCGGGGCTTACGAGCAGTACTTC	CASSGAYEQYF
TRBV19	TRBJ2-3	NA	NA	TGTGCCAGTAGTGGTTTAGCGGCAGATACGCAGTATTTT	CASSGLAADTQYF
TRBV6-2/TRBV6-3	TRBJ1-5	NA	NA	TGTGCCAGCAGTTATGGGGGGGGGCGACGTAGCAATCAGCCCCAGCATTTT	CASSYGGGRRSNQPQHF
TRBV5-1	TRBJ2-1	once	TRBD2	TGCGCCAGCAGCTTCAAGCGGGAGGGCATCAATGAGCAGTTCTTC	CASSFKREGINEQFF
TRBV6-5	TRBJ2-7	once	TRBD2	TGTGCCAGCAGTAGGACTAGCGGCTCCTACGAGCAGTACTTC	CASSRTSGSYEQYF
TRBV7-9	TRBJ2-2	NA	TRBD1	TGTGCCAGCAGCGGGGACAGCTTGAACACCGGGGAGCTGTTTTTT	CASSGDSLNTGELFF
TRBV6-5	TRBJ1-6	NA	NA	TGTGCCAGCAGCCGAGGAGCTTATGGGGATTCACCCCTCCACTTT	CASSRGAYGDSPLHF
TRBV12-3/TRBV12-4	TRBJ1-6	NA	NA	TGTGCCAGCAGTTTAGCAGGGAATTCACCCCTCCACTTT	CASSLAGNSPLHF
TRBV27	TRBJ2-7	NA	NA	TGTGCCAGCAGTTCGCCCGGGACCCCGCCCTACGAGCAGTACTTC	CASSSPGTPPYEQYF
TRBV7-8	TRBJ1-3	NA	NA	TGTGCCAGCAGCCTAAGCTTTCCAGGAAACACCATATATTTT	CASSLSFPGNTIYF
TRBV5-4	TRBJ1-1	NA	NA	TGTGCCAGCAGCTCTTTAACAGGGCTGAACACTGAAGCTTTCTTT	CASSSLTGLNTEAFF
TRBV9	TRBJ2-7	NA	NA	TGTGCCAGCAGCGTAGGCCCGTCCTACGAGCAGTACTTC	CASSVGPSYEQYF
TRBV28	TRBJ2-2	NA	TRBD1	TGTGCCAGCAGTTTAACCCCCATTGTAGTCCAGGGGGACACCGGGGAGCTGTTTTTT	CASSLTPIVVQGDTGELFF
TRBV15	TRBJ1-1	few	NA	TGTGCCACCAGCAGAAGGGGGGGGAGTGAAGCTTTCTTT	CATSRRGGSEAFF
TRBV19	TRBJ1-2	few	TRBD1	TGTGCCAGTAGGGGACAGGTGCTAAACTATGGCTACACCTTC	CASRGQVLNYGYTF
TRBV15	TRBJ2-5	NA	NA	TGTGCCACCAGCAGAGATCAGGGCGAGACCCAGTACTTC	CATSRDQGETQYF
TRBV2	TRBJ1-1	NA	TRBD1	TGTGCCAGCAGCGCGCCAGGGGGCCGTACTGAAGCTTTCTTT	CASSAPGGRTEAFF
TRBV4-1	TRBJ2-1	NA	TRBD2	TGCGCCAGCAGCCAGGCCCTTCTTGCGGGGGGGCATAATGAGCAGTTCTTC	CASSQALLAGGHNEQFF
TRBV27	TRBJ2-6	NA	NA	TGTGCCAGCAGACCTACAGGTACGGGGGCCAACGTCCTGACTTTC	CASRPTGTGANVLTF
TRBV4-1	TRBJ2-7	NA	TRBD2	TGCGCCAGCAGCCAAGCAGGGAGGGCCGGGTCCTACGAGCAGTACTTC	CASSQAGRAGSYEQYF
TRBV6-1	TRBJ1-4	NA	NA	TGTGCCAGCAGTGAAATCGGGGGGTCAGGGTCACGAGAAAAACTGTTTTTT	CASSEIGGSGSREKLFF
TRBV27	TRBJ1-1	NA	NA	TGTGCCAGCAGTTCCCCAAAGGAGGGTGGGGGGAACACTGAAGCTTTCTTT	CASSSPKEGGGNTEAFF
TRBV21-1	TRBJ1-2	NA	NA	TGTGCCAGCAGCAAAGGCGAGGGCTACACCTTC	CASSKGEGYTF
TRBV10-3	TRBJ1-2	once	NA	TGTGCCATCAGTGATCGAAGCGCAGGGGCTAACTATGGCTACACCTTC	CAISDRSAGANYGYTF
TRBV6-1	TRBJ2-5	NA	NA	TGTGCCAGCAGTGAAATGGTGGAGACCCAGTACTTC	CASSEMVETQYF
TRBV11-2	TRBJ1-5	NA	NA	TGTGCCAGCAGCTTAGGCCTCAATCAGCCCCAGCATTTT	CASSLGLNQPQHF
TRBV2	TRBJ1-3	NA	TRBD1	TGTGCCAGTACGGGACAGCCCAGCCCTGGAAACACCATATATTTT	CASTGQPSPGNTIYF
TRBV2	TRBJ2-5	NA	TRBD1	TGTGCCAGCAGTGAAGGGCAGACAGGGGGTCAAGAGACCCAGTACTTC	CASSEGQTGGQETQYF
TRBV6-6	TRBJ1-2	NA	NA	TGTGCCAGCAGATCCCGGGACGCTGGTGGTGGCTACACCTTC	CASRSRDAGGGYTF
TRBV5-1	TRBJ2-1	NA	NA	TGCGCCAGCAGCTTGTCGATAGGGAATGAGCAGTTCTTC	CASSLSIGNEQFF
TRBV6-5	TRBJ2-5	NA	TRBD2	TGTGCCAGCAGTTACGCTAGCGGGAGTAGGGAGACCCAGTACTTC	CASSYASGSRETQYF
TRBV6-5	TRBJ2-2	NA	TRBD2	TGTGCCAGCAGCAGTTGGGAGGGCACCGGGGAGCTGTTTTTT	CASSSWEGTGELFF
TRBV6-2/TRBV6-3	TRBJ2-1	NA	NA	TGTGCCAGCAGTTTACCGGGACTAGGGGGCGATGAGCAGTTCTTC	CASSLPGLGGDEQFF
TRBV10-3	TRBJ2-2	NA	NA	TGTGCCATCAGTGAGTCCTACACCGGGGAGCTGTTTTTT	CAISESYTGELFF
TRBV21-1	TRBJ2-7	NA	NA	TGTGCCAGCAGCAATAGGAAGAGACGGCAGCAGTACTTC	CASSNRKRRQQYF
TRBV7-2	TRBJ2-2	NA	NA	TGTGCCAGCAGCTATGGTGGGGCCGCCGGGGAGCTGTTTTTT	CASSYGGAAGELFF
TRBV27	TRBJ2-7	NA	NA	TGTGCCAGCAGTTTTTATGGGACAGCCACGGGAGGGGACGAGCAGTACTTC	CASSFYGTATGGDEQYF
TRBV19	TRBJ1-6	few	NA	TGTGCCAGTAGTTTGGGGACTGGGAATTCACCCCTCCACTTT	CASSLGTGNSPLHF
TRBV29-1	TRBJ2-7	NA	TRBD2	TGCAGCGTTGTGTGGCTAGCGGATTCCTACGAGCAGTACTTC	CSVVWLADSYEQYF
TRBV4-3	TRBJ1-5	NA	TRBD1	TGCGCCAGCAGCCAAGATTTTGGAGGGACAGGGGTACACCAGCCCCAGCATTTT	CASSQDFGGTGVHQPQHF
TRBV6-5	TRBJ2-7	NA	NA	TGTGCCAGCACCTCCTCCTACGAGCAGTACTTC	CASTSSYEQYF
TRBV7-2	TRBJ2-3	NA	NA	TGTGCCAGCAGCACACTGGTTGATACGCAGTATTTT	CASSTLVDTQYF
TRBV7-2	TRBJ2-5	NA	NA	TGTGCCAGCAGCTTACCCACTCACAGTCCCCAGTACTTC	CASSLPTHSPQYF
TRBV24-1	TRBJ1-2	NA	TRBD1	TGTGCCACCAGTGAGGGACAGGGCTATGGCTACACCTTC	CATSEGQGYGYTF
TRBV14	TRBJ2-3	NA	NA	TGTGCCAGCAGCCAACTTCTGGCTAGCACAGATACGCAGTATTTT	CASSQLLASTDTQYF